One sample yielded the 23 T cell receptor beta chains listed below, sequenced in a study of T cell changes during pregnancy in multiple sclerosis. Clones were sequenced by immunoSEQ multiplex PCR, and TCRdb holds only the in-frame ones, with some missing. The data show roughly 70,000 clones, with 91% seen just once and roughly 2.1% held by the top ten. The sequenced sample was peripheral blood, obtained in the first trimester of pregnancy. The receptors stem from a female donor with multiple sclerosis, enrolled in a pregnancy study.

The count of this clone is one. The rearrangement joins TRBV1 to TRBJ2-7; the D segment call TRBD2 is taken from the table without a DNA check. TRBV1 is designated a pseudogene. The CDR3 spans 11 residues. The CDR3 nucleotides are TGCACCAGCAGCCCTATCTACGAGCAGTACTTC. This translates into CTSSPIYEQYF.

The CDR3 region is CASRVTLETGELFF. The CDR3, as DNA: TGTGCCAGCAGGGTGACGCTAGAGACCGGGGAGCTGTTTTTT. V gene TRBV2 combines with J gene TRBJ2-2, with D hard to call. The CDR3 totals 14 residues. In germline, CDR1 is SNHLY, CDR2 FYNNEI. Trimming stripped 6 bases from V and 5 bases from J, with 13 bases between.

The genes are TRBV5-1 and TRBJ2-1; a possible D gene is TRBD2 (5 bases). The germline V and J ends were trimmed by 0 bases and 0 bases, with 13 bases remaining between them. Germline CDR1 SGHRS, CDR2 YFSETQ. The CDR3 covers 17 residues. DNA of the CDR3: TGCGCCAGCAGCTTGGTATTTAGCGCAAGCTCCTACAATGAGCAGTTCTTC. It yields the protein CASSLVFSASSYNEQFF.

The chain links TRBV18 to TRBJ2-5, with 9 bases fitting TRBD1. V gave up 6 bases and J gave up 4 bases; unmatched junction bases: 6. The CDR3 is 14 amino acids. Germline lookup yields CDR1 KGHSH and CDR2 LQKENI. Here the CDR3 DNA reads TGTGCCAGCTCGCAACAGGGGGCTGGAGAGACCCAGTACTTC. This translates into CASSQQGAGETQYF.

The rearrangement joins TRBV11-2 to TRBJ2-7, with D possibly being TRBD2 (5 bases). The V and J ends lost 1 base and 5 bases respectively, with 12 bases between them. The CDR3 contains 14 residues. CDR1 is SGHAT, CDR2 FQNNGV, per germline. CDR3 protein: CASSLGARGHEQYF. In nucleotides, the CDR3 is TGTGCCAGCAGCTTAGGGGCCAGAGGGCACGAGCAGTACTTC.

This chain links TRBV6-6 with TRBJ2-7; the D gene is possibly TRBD1 (5 bases). Looked up from germline, CDR1 is MNHNY and CDR2 is SVGAGI (reference sequence). The CDR3 is 12 residues long. V was shortened by 2 bases and J by 7 bases, with 9 bases between the two germline ends. CDR3 DNA: TGTGCCAGCAGTTACGGAAGGGGAGAGCAGTACTTC. This gives the protein CASSYGRGEQYF.

The rearrangement links TRBV6-1 to TRBJ2-3; possible D gene TRBD2, 5 bases. The CDR3 has 16 residues. Trimming removed 0 bases at V and 0 bases at J, with 10 bases between. Germline CDR1 reads MNHNS; CDR2 reads SASEGT. In nucleotides, the CDR3 is TGTGCCAGCAGTGAAGCCCCGGACTTTAGCACAGATACGCAGTATTTT. Amino acid sequence: CASSEAPDFSTDTQYF.

This clone was counted only a few times. The chain employs TRBV5-1 and TRBJ1-3, with 7 bases identical to TRBD1. J was trimmed by 2 bases and V by 2 bases; bases with no gene match: 1. Germline-derived CDR1 and CDR2 are SGHRS and YFSETQ. This CDR3 region has 14 residues. The CDR3 sequence: CASSFTGAGNTIYF. For the CDR3, the DNA is TGCGCCAGCAGCTTTACAGGGGCTGGAAACACCATATATTTT.

V gene TRBV27 combines with J gene TRBJ2-7, with D possibly matching TRBD1 (6 bases). Germline V gene data show CDR1 as MNHEY and CDR2 as SMNVEV (reference sequence). Trimming cost V 5 bases and J 0 bases, with 17 bases left between them. This CDR3 has 16 amino acids. The CDR3 spells CASSPYRDGDSYEQYF. The CDR3 bases are TGTGCCAGCAGTCCGTACAGGGACGGAGACTCCTACGAGCAGTACTTC.

The chain combines TRBV7-9 with TRBJ1-2; 9 bases match TRBD1. Germline lookup yields CDR1 SEHNR and CDR2 FQNEAQ (reference sequence). CDR3 length: 12 amino acids. The V gene end was trimmed by 3 bases and the J gene end by 13 bases; junction bases not matched to a gene: 6. This CDR3 is CASSFRTGARTF. In DNA, the CDR3 is TGTGCCAGCAGCTTTCGGACAGGGGCCCGCACCTTC.

The genes are TRBV7-6 and TRBJ2-1; D not resolved. Germline V gives CDR1 SGHVS, CDR2 FNYEAQ. V shed 0 bases and J shed 2 bases, with 8 bases lying between them. CDR3 length: 15 amino acids. Here the CDR3 reads CASSLAGSPYNEQFF. As DNA, the CDR3 is TGTGCCAGCAGCTTAGCGGGCTCGCCCTACAATGAGCAGTTCTTC.

This clone was counted only a few times. This chain uses TRBV5-1 with TRBJ2-2; 9 bases agree with TRBD1. Germline V gene lookup returns CDR1 SGHRS and CDR2 YFSETQ. The CDR3 is made up of 19 amino acids. Trimming took 1 base from V and 6 from J; bases not matched to a gene: 16. CDR3 region: CASSLNVRDRVSDPGELFF. The DNA for the CDR3 is TGCGCCAGCAGCTTGAATGTTCGGGACAGGGTGTCGGATCCCGGGGAGCTGTTTTTT.

The chain combines TRBV28 with TRBJ1-2; D remains ambiguous. CDR3 length equals 11 residues. Germline CDR1 and CDR2: MDHEN and SYDVKM. Trimming shortened V by 7 bases and J by 8 bases, and 11 bases separated the two germline ends. The CDR3 spells CASTSTRGYTF. The CDR3 DNA sequence: TGTGCCAGCACCTCTACCCGAGGCTACACCTTC.

The chain links TRBV19 to TRBJ2-7; 8 nucleotides match TRBD1. The CDR3 has 14 residues. V dropped 6 bases and J dropped 6; count of bases not matched to a gene: 10. Germline loops: CDR1 LNHDA, CDR2 SQIVND (reference sequence). The CDR3 region has the DNA TGTGCCAGTAGGGACAGGGCGGGGCTTGGCGAGCAGTACTTC. Protein sequence: CASRDRAGLGEQYF.

V gene TRBV18 combines with J gene TRBJ1-4; TRBD1 aligns across 8 bases. Trimming removed 3 bases from V and 13 bases from J; junction bases left unmatched: 10. This CDR3 has 14 amino acids. Germline lookup yields CDR1 KGHSH and CDR2 LQKENI. The DNA for the CDR3 is TGTGCCAGCTCACCCATCGACAGGGGCAGTGGACTGTTTTTT. It yields the protein CASSPIDRGSGLFF.

The chain recombines TRBV4-1 with TRBJ2-5; TRBD2 aligns across 10 bases. The CDR3 has 17 residues. Germline CDR1 is MGHRA and CDR2 is YSYEKL. The junction had 6 bases not matched to a gene; V was cut back by 0 bases and J by 2 bases. As DNA, the CDR3 is TGCGCCAGCAGCCAAGATTCTAGCGGGAGTCCTCAAGAGACCCAGTACTTC. It codes for CASSQDSSGSPQETQYF.

The V and J genes are TRBV29-1 and TRBJ1-2, with D unresolved. V was trimmed by 0 bases and J by 5 bases, leaving 16 bases between them. This CDR3 contains 15 residues. Germline values: CDR1 SQVTM, CDR2 ANQGSEA. CDR3 coding DNA: TGCAGCGTTGAAGATGGAGGGATAAAGGTATATGGCTACACCTTC. Translation gives CSVEDGGIKVYGYTF.

The chain recombines TRBV11-2 with TRBJ2-7; D uncertain. Germline loops: CDR1 SGHAT, CDR2 FQNNGV. Trimming removed 2 bases from V and 4 bases from J, with 15 bases in between. The CDR3 extends over 15 amino acids. In DNA, the CDR3 is TGTGCCAGCAGCTTAATTGTAGCCTCTAGTTACGAGCAGTACTTC. Translated, it gives CASSLIVASSYEQYF. The full variable domain, its missing parts supplied by reference TRBV11-2 and TRBJ2-7, is EAGVAQSPRYKIIEKRQSVAFWCNPISGHATLYWYQQILGQGPKLLIQFQNNGVVDDSQLPKDRFSAERLKGVDSTLKIQPAKLEDSAVYLCASSLIVASSYEQYFGPGTRLTVT.

The chain couples TRBV6-5 to TRBJ1-1; 8 bases are a match to TRBD1. With 6 bases clipped from V and 1 base from J, the junction kept 4 bases outside the gene matches. The CDR3 is 14 residues long. The germline gives CDR1 MNHEY, CDR2 SVGAGI. CDR3 bases: TGTGCCAGCAGAAGGACAGGGCAGAACACTGAAGCTTTCTTT. It is translated as CASRRTGQNTEAFF.

This chain joins TRBV9 and TRBJ1-2; D is perhaps TRBD1 (5 bases). The V gene's germline CDR1 is SGDLS and CDR2 YYNGEE. Trimming took 1 base from V and 4 from J, leaving 11 bases between them. This CDR3 has 14 amino acids. CDR3 amino acids: CASSVSGGPYGYTF. CDR3 coding DNA: TGTGCCAGCAGCGTATCGGGGGGACCCTATGGCTACACCTTC.

The chain links TRBV28 to TRBJ1-1; possible D gene TRBD1, 6 bases. The CDR3 covers 15 residues. Trimming shortened V by 3 bases and J by 4 bases, and 15 bases separated the two germline ends. The germline V gene encodes CDR1 MDHEN and CDR2 SYDVKM. In nucleotides, the CDR3 is TGTGCCAGCAGTTTGGGGGGGCGCTTGGGCACTGAAGCTTTCTTT. It encodes CASSLGGRLGTEAFF.

The chain carries TRBV7-9 and TRBJ1-6; 9 nucleotides align to TRBD1. V lost 5 bases to trimming and J lost 9 bases; unmatched junction nucleotides: 5. From germline, CDR1 is SEHNR and CDR2 FQNEAQ (reference sequence). The CDR3 contains 14 residues. CDR3 sequence: CASSAWDRVSPLHF. CDR3 DNA: TGTGCCAGCAGCGCCTGGGACAGGGTTTCACCCCTCCACTTT.

A word on this clone: A read error may account for a junction end that differs from germline. V is TRBV5-1 and J is TRBJ2-1; D uncertain. This CDR3 contains 12 residues. Germline V CDR1 and CDR2: SGHRS, YFSETQ. CDR3 in amino acids: CASSLGYTEQFF. The CDR3 nucleotides are TGCGCCAGCAGCTTGGGGTACACTGAGCAGTTCTTC.